The table lists the clone carrying this TCR beta chain with many counts. Its specificity is not known. The sample originates from a study of T cell repertoires in cytomegalovirus infection. Across the whole study: It can be stated that public TCR beta signatures indicated CMV infection as well as a matching HLA type.

CDR3 size: 15 residues. Trimming pared 3 bases from V and 5 bases from J, leaving 11 bases between. Germline CDR1 SNHLY, CDR2 FYNNEI. Study-wide findings and caveats: Dominating the ex vivo response were TCR beta clonotypes that were CMV-specific and HLA-C-restricted. Identification of carriers of CMV plus the relevant HLA was achieved through cumulative public TCR beta family frequency.

TCRdb independently ran MiXCR on the reads; one entry per CDR3 protein. This sample yields nearly 550,000 distinct CDR3 sequences, of which approximately 15% are seen a single time; roughly 25% belongs to the top ten. This rearrangement joins TRBV2 to TRBJ1-6; D possibly corresponds to TRBD1 (6 bases). This TCR derives from a human donor in good health (CMV status not recorded). Some clones in this sample may be carry-over from other donors' samples. Material for sequencing was CD8+ T cells from PBMCs. The chain's CDR3 is CASSDPGVDNSPLHF. CDR3 in DNA: TGTGCCAGCAGTGACCCAGGGGTCGATAATTCACCCCTCCACTTT.